The text below deals with one T cell receptor (beta chain). Its antigen is unknown. No much larger clone exists at a distance of one base, and base qualities are not known. CDR1 and CDR2, per the germline V gene, are SGHTA and FQGNSA. V was cut back by 5 bases and J by 2 bases, leaving a gap of 12 bases between them. Counted from cysteine to phenylalanine, this CDR3 has 14 amino acids. This entry keeps only the CDR3 DNA: 42 bases, framed from base 1. These data come from a study of blood T cell repertoires in COVID-19 (dated by TCRdb to 2020 to 2022). Regarding the research as a whole: The collaborator samples originated in the United States, Italy and Spain and spanned the acute and convalescent phases of COVID-19. HLA class I and class II types, where available, came from metadata supplied by the sample provider rather than from assay-based typing. Subjects who had been exposed to COVID-19, were actively infected with it, or had recovered from it provided the deeply sampled blood TCRbeta repertoires that made up the dataset. The material from the prospective study consisted of cDNA or gDNA derived from T cells, B-cell-depleted T cells, or PBMCs. The repertoires were released in a freely available public database intended as a resource for research on the immune response to SARS-CoV-2. The samples were drawn from the first 160 participants of the ongoing ImmuneRACE study and from over a thousand subjects provided by 6 global collaborators. Sample metadata almost always included a de-identified subject ID, COVID-19 status, age in years and sex. General conclusions and limits of the study: The quantity of clinical and demographic metadata differed by source and by participant and was supplied without curation.

Enrolling through a virtual design, the prospective study's participants ranged in age from roughly 18 to 90 years and lived across 24 United States geographic areas. Cohort assignment in the prospective study relied on participant-reported clinical history from a screening survey and a study questionnaire. ImmuneRACE Cohort 3 recovered participants were defined by two consecutive negative NP/OP PCR tests, healthcare professional clearance, or symptom resolution. Each participant in the prospective study had whole blood, serum and a nasopharyngeal or oropharyngeal swab collected by mobile phlebotomists. Prospective study participants could optionally give additional blood draws and questionnaires over an approximately 2-month period. Before DNA extraction, blood samples from the prospective study were shipped at room temperature or frozen. The immunoSEQ Assay, a bias-controlled multiplex PCR, was used to amplify TCRbeta CDR3 regions from genomic DNA. Per the authors' processing: The number of nucleated cells in each sample was estimated from the amplification of reference gene primers within the assay. To quantify the absolute abundance of each unique TCRbeta CDR3 rearrangement, sequence reads were collapsed and filtered. For each sample, productive Simpson clonality was calculated as the square root of Simpson's diversity index over productive rearrangements. The table was pulled from immuneACCESS by TCRdb, which kept in-frame rearrangements only. Such tables lose some clones; where checked, under half of the loss comes from unresolved V genes, and the rest has no known cause. V and J calls and clone size are those listed in that table; D and trimming were worked out from the DNA. Across this sample there are 150,000 to 200,000 clones, with 80% to 90% seen only once. The leading ten clones occupy roughly 9% of the sample.

The source of this sequence is a woman aged 18 to 35 who had recovered from COVID-19. Material for sequencing was PBMCs or T cells enriched from blood (not recorded which). This receptor chain uses TRBV7-2 and TRBJ1-2; TRBD1 is a possible D gene, resting on 5 matching bases. The CDR3 sequence is CASSPGGYNYGYTF. Here is the DNA: TGTGCCAGCAGCCCCGGGGGTTACAACTATGGCTACACCTTC.